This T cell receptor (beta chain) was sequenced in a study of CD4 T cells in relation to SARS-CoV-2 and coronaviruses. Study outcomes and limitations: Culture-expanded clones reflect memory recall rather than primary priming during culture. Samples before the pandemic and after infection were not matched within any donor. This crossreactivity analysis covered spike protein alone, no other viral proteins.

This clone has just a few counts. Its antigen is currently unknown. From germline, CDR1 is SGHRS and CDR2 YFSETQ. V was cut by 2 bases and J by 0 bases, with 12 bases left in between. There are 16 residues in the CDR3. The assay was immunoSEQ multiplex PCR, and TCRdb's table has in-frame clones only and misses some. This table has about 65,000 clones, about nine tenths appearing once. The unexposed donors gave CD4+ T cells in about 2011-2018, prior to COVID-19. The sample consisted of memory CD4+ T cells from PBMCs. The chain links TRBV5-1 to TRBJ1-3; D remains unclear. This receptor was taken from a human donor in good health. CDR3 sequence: CASSFGSGVSGNTIYF. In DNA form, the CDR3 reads TGCGCCAGCAGCTTTGGCTCTGGGGTCTCTGGAAACACCATATATTTT.